The entry below describes one T cell receptor (beta chain). CD4+ naive, central memory, regulatory and stem cell-like memory cells were sorted via CD45RO/CCR7/CD25/CD127/CD95/CD27. Germline CDR1 KGHSH, CDR2 LQKENI. The CDR3 consists of 14 residues. V lost 2 bases and J 5 bases, leaving 9 bases between the germline ends. Expressed TCRB transcripts were sequenced because the entire RNA isolate underwent reverse transcription. The data were produced by immunoSEQ multiplex PCR, yet TCRdb's version contains in-frame clones alone and is incomplete. Among fewer than 900,000 clones, about 17% were seen once, and the ten largest hold around 0.02%. The data were obtained in a study of beta chain features in type 1 diabetes.

The source of this sequence is a woman between 18 and 29 years old in good health. This chain connects TRBV18 to TRBJ2-2; D gene uncertain. Material: naive CD4+ T cells from blood. CDR3 region: CASSPIEGTGELFF. The CDR3 bases are TGTGCCAGCTCACCAATTGAAGGAACCGGGGAGCTGTTTTTT.